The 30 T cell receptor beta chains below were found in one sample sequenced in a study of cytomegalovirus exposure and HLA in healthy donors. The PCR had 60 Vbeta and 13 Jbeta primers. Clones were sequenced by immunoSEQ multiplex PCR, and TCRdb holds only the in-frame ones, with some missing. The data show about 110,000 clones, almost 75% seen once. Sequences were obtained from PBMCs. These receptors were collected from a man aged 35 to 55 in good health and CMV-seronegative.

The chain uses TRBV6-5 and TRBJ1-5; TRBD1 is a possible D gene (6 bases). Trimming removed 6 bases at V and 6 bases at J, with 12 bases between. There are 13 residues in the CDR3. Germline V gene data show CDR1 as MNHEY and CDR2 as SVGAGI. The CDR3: CASSPTGFQPQHF. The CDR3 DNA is TGTGCCAGCAGCCCCACAGGGTTTCAGCCCCAGCATTTT.

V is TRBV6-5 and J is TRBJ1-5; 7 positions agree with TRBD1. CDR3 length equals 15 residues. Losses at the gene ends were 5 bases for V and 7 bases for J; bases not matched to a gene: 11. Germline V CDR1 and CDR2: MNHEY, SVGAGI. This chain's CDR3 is CASSQNRGSEQPQHF. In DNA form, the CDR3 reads TGTGCCAGCAGTCAGAACAGGGGATCTGAGCAGCCCCAGCATTTT.

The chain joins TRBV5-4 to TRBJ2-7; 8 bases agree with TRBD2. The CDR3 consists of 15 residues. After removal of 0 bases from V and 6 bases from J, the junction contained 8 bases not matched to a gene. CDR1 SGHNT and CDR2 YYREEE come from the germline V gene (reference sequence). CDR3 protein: CASSLEVAGMGEQYF. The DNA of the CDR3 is TGTGCCAGCAGCTTGGAGGTAGCGGGGATGGGCGAGCAGTACTTC.

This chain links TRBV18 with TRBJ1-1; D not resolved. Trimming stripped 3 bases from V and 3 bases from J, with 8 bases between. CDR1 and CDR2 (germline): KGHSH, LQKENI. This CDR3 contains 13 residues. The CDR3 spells CASSPAGDTEAFF. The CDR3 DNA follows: TGTGCCAGCTCACCGGCGGGAGACACTGAAGCTTTCTTT.

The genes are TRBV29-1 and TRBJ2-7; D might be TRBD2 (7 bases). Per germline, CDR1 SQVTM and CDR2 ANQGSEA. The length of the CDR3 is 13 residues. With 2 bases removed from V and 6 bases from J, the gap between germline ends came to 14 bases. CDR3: CSVELAGAVEQYF. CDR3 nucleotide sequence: TGCAGCGTTGAATTGGCGGGGGCGGTCGAGCAGTACTTC.

The CDR3 bases are TGCGCCAGCAGCCAAGAGCCAGGGGGATCCTACGAGCAGTACTTC. Encoded protein: CASSQEPGGSYEQYF. This chain uses TRBV4-1 with TRBJ2-7, with 7 bases that match TRBD1. The germline CDR1 and CDR2 sequences are MGHRA and YSYEKL. Trimming removed 0 bases from V and 1 base from J; junction bases left unmatched: 3. There are 15 residues in the CDR3.

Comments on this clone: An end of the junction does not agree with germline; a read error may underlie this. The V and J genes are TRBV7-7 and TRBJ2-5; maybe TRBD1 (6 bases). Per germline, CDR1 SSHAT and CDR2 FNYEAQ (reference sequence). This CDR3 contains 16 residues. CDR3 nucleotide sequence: TGTGCTAGCAGCCCCCGGACAGCGGAGCCTCAAGAGACCCAGTACTTC. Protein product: CASSPRTAEPQETQYF.

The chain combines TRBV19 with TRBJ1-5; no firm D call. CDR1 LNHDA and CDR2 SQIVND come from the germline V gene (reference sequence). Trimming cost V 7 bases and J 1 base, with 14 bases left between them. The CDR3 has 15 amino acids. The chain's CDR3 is CASTKFGESNQPQHF. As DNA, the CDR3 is TGTGCCAGTACCAAGTTCGGGGAGAGCAATCAGCCCCAGCATTTT. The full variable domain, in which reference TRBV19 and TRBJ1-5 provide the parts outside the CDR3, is DGGITQSPKYLFRKEGQNVTLSCEQNLNHDAMYWYRQDPGQGLRLIYYSQIVNDFQKGDIAEGYSVSREKKESFPLTVTSAQKNPTAFYLCASTKFGESNQPQHFGDGTRLSIL.

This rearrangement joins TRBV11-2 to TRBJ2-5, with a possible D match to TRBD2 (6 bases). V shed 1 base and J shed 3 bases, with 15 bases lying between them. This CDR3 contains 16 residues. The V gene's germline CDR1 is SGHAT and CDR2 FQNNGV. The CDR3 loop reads CASSLGGVDSKETQYF. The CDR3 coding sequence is TGTGCCAGCAGCTTAGGGGGGGTGGATTCAAAAGAGACCCAGTACTTC.

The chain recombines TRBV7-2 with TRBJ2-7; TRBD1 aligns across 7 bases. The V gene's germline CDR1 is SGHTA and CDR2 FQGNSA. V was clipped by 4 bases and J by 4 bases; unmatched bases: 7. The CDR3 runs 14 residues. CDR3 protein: CASSWTQQGYEQYF. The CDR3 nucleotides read TGTGCCAGCAGCTGGACGCAACAGGGGTACGAGCAGTACTTC.

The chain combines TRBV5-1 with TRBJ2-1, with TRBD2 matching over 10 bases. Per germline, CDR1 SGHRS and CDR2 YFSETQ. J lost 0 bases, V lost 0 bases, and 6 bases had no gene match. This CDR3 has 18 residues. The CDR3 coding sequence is TGCGCCAGCAGCTTGGAAAGCGGGGGGGGATACTCCTACAATGAGCAGTTCTTC. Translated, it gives CASSLESGGGYSYNEQFF.

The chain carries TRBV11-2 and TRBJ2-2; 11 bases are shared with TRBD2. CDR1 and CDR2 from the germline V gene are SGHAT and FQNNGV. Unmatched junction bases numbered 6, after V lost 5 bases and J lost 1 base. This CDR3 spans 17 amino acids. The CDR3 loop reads CASSPSGGKGNTGELFF. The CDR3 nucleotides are TGTGCCAGCAGCCCTAGCGGGGGGAAGGGGAACACCGGGGAGCTGTTTTTT.

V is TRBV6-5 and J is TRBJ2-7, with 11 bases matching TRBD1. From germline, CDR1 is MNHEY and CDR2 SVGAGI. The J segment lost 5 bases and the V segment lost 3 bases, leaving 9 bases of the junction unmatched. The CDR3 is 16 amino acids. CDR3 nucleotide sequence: TGTGCCAGCAGTTATCCCGGGACAGGGGGGTTGGACGAGCAGTACTTC. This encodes CASSYPGTGGLDEQYF.

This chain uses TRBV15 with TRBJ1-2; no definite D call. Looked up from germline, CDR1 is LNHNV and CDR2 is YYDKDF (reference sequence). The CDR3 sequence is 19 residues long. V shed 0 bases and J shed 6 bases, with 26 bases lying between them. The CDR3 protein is CATSRDGNRRSTRGNGYTF. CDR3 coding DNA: TGTGCCACCAGCAGAGATGGGAATCGCAGGAGCACGCGAGGGAATGGCTACACCTTC.

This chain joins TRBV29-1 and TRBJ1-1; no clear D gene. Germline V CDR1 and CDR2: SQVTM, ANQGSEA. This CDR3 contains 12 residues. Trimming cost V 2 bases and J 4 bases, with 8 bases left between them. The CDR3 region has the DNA TGCAGCGTTGAACTGGGGAGCACTGAAGCTTTCTTT. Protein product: CSVELGSTEAFF.

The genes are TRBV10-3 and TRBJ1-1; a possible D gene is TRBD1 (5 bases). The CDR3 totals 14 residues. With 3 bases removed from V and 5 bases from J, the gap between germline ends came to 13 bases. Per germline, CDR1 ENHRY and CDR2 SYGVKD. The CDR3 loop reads CAISDSAKGTEAFF. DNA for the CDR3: TGTGCCATCAGTGACTCAGCAAAGGGGACTGAAGCTTTCTTT.

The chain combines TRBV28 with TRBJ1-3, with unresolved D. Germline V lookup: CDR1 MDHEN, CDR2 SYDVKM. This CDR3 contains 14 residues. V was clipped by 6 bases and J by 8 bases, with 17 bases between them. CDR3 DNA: TGTGCCAGCAGCCCGAACACCCGTCGGGACACCATATATTTT. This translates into CASSPNTRRDTIYF.

The CDR3 bases are TGTGCCTGGAGTACAGGGCTCTGGGGCTACACCTTC. Protein: CAWSTGLWGYTF. The V gene is TRBV30, the J gene TRBJ1-2; D perhaps matches TRBD1 (6 bases). Germline loops: CDR1 GTSNPN, CDR2 SVGIG (reference sequence). CDR3 length: 12 amino acids. V shed 2 bases and J shed 8 bases, with 12 bases lying between them.

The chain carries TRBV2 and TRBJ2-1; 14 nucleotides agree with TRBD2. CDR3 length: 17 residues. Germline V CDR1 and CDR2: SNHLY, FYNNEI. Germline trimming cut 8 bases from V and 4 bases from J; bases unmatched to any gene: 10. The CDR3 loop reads CASQQGTSGGAYNEQFF. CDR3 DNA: TGTGCCAGCCAGCAGGGGACTAGCGGGGGCGCTTACAATGAGCAGTTCTTC.

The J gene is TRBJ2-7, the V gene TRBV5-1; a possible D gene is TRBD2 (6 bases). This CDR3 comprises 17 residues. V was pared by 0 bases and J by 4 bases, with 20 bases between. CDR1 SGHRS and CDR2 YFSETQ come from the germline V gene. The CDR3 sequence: CASSLGGGRGTPYEQYF. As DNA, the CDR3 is TGCGCCAGCAGCTTGGGTGGAGGGCGGGGAACTCCGTACGAGCAGTACTTC.

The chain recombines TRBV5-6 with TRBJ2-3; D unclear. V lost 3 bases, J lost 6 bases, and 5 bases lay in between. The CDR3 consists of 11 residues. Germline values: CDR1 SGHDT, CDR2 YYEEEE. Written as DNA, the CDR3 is TGTGCCAGCAGCTCTGCGGATACGCAGTATTTT. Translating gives CASSSADTQYF.

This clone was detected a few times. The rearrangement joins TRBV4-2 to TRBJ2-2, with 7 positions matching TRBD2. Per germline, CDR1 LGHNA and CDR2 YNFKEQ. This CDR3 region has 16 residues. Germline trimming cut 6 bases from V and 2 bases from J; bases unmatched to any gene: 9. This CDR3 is CASRLPGLTNTGELFF. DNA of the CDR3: TGTGCCAGCAGACTCCCGGGACTAACCAACACCGGGGAGCTGTTTTTT.

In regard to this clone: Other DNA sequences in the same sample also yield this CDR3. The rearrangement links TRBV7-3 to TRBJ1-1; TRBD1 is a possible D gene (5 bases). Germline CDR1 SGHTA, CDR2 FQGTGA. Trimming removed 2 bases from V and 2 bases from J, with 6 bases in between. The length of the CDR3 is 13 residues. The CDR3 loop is CASSLDSNTEAFF. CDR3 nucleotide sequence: TGTGCCAGCAGCTTAGACAGCAACACTGAAGCTTTCTTT.

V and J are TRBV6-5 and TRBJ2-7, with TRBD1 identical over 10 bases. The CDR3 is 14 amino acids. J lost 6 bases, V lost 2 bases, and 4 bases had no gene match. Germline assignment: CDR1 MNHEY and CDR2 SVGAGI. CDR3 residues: CASSYRDRGSEQYF. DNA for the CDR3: TGTGCCAGCAGTTACCGGGACAGGGGTTCCGAGCAGTACTTC.

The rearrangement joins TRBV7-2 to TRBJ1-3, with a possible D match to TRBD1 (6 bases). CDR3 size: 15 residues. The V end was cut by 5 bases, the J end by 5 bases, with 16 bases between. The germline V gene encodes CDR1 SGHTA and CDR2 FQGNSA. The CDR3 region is CASSPHRDTRNTIYF. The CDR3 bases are TGTGCCAGCAGCCCTCACCGGGACACAAGAAACACCATATATTTT.

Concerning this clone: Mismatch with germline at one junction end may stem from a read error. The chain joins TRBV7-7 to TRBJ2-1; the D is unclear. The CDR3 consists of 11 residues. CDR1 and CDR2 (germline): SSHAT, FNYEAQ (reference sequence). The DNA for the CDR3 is TGTGCTAGCAGCTCCGGTGGTGAGCAGTTCTTC. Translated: CASSSGGEQFF.

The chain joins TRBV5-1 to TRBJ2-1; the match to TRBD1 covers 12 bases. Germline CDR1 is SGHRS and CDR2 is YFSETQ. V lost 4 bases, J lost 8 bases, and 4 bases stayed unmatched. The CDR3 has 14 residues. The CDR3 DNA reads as TGCGCCAGCAGCCTGGGACAGGGGGCAGATGAGCAGTTCTTC. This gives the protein CASSLGQGADEQFF.

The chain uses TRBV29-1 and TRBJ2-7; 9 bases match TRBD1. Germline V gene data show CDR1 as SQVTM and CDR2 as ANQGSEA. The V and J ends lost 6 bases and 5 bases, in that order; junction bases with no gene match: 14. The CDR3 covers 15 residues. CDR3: CSVGGGGQGWHEQYF. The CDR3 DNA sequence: TGCAGCGTAGGGGGTGGGGGACAGGGATGGCACGAGCAGTACTTC.

The CDR3 loop is CASSWDRSEAFF. In DNA form, the CDR3 reads TGTGCCAGCAGCTGGGACAGATCTGAAGCTTTCTTT. The chain is built from TRBV5-4 and TRBJ1-1, with 7 bases aligning to TRBD1. The CDR3 is 12 amino acids. CDR1 SGHNT and CDR2 YYREEE come from the germline V gene (reference sequence). V dropped 3 bases and J dropped 6; count of bases not matched to a gene: 2. Looking up the rest from reference TRBV5-4 and TRBJ1-1 gives the full variable domain: ETGVTQSPTHLIKTRGQQVTLRCSSQSGHNTVSWYQQALGQGPQFIFQYYREEENGRGNFPPRFSGLQFPNYSSELNVNALELDDSALYLCASSWDRSEAFFGQGTRLTVV.

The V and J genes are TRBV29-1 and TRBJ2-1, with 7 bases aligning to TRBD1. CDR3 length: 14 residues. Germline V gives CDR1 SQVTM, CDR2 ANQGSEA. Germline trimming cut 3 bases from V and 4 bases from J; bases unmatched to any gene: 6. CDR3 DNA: TGCAGCGTTGAGGTGGGGACAGTATACAATGAGCAGTTCTTC. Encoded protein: CSVEVGTVYNEQFF.